This T cell receptor (beta chain) was recorded in a study of Ad26.COV2.S vaccination and SARS-CoV-2 variants. Study in general: Donor was assigned to the Ad26.COV2.S arm of trial COV1001. By the intramuscular route, Ad26.COV2.S was given once, or twice 56 days apart. Study-level points and caveats: Those who received vaccine or placebo ended up with similar non-spike TCR breadth.

Treatment indicated: 15 to 20 received Ad26.COV2.S at low or high dose, single or two shots; roughly 5 received placebo; per-sample allocation not given. Sample collection was performed on day 63 after the first vaccine or placebo injection. This clone came up once. Its antigen is unidentified. Profiled with immunoSEQ multiplex PCR; TCRdb holds only in-frame clones, not every one. The top ten clones hold 5.5% to 7% of a sample with more than 300,000 clones, less than 90% of them seen once. Germline V gene sequence: CDR1 SGHRS, CDR2 YFSETQ. The V and J ends lost 9 bases and 10 bases respectively, with 17 bases between them. The CDR3 runs 13 residues.

This receptor was obtained from a person between 18 and 60 years old who received the Ad26.COV2.S COVID-19 vaccine or a placebo. The source was peripheral blood, collected in a trial of Ad26.COV2.S vaccine versus placebo. The chain couples TRBV5-1 to TRBJ1-6, with D possibly matching TRBD1 (6 bases). CDR3 sequence: CATRNRDESPLHF. CDR3 bases: TGCGCCACCCGAAACAGGGATGAATCACCCCTCCACTTT.